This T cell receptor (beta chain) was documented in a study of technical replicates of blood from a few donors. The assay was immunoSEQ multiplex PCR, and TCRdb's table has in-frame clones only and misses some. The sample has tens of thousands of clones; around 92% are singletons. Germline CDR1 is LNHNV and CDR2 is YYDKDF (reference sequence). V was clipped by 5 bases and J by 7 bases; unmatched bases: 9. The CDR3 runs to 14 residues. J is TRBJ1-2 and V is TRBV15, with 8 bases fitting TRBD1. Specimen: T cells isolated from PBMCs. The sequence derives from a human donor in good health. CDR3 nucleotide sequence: TGTGCCACCAGCGAAGAGACAGGGGTCGGTGGCTACACCTTC. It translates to CATSEETGVGGYTF.